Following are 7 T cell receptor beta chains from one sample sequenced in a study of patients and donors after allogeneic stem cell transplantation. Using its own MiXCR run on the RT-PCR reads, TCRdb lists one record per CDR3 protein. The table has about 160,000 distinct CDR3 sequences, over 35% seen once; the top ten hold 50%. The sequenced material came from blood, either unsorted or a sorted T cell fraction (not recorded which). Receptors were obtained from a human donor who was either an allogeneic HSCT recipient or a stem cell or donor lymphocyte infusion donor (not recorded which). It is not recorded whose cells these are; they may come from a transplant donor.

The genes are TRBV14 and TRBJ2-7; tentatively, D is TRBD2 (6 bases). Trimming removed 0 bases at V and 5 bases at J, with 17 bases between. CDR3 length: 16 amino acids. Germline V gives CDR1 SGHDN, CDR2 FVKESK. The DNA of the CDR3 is TGTGCCAGCAGCCAAGATTATGGACCCGGAGGGAACGAGCAGTACTTC. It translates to CASSQDYGPGGNEQYF.

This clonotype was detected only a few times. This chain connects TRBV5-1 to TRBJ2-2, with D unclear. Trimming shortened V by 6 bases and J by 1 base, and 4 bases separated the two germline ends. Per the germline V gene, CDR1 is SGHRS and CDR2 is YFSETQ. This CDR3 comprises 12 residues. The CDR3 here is CASTGNTGELFF. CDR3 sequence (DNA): TGCGCCAGCACCGGGAACACCGGGGAGCTGTTTTTT.

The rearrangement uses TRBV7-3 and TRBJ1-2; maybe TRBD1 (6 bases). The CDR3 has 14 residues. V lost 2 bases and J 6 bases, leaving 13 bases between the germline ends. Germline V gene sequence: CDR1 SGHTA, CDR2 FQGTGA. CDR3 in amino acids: CASSLAGGADGYTF. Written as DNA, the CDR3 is TGTGCCAGCAGCTTAGCTGGGGGGGCTGATGGCTACACCTTC.

This CDR3 is CASSPAPPYGYTF. The DNA for the CDR3 is TGTGCCAGCAGCCCCGCCCCCCCTTATGGCTACACCTTC. The chain couples TRBV7-6 to TRBJ1-2; D unclear. Deletions cut 5 bases from V and 5 bases from J, with 12 bases between. The CDR3 has 13 amino acids. Germline V gene data show CDR1 as SGHVS and CDR2 as FNYEAQ.

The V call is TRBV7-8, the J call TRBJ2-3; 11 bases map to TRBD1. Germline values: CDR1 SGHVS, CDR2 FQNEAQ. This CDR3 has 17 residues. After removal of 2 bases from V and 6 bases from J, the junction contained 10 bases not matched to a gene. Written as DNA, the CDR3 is TGTGCCAGCAGCTTAAGTTCAGGACAGGGGGCTGGGGATACGCAGTATTTT. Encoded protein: CASSLSSGQGAGDTQYF.

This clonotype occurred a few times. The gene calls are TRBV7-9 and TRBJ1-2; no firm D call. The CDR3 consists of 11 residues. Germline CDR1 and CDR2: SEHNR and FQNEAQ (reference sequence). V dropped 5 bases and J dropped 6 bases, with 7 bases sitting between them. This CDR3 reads CASSQSDGYTF. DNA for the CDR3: TGTGCCAGCAGCCAAAGTGATGGCTACACCTTC.

CDR3: CSVGDRGYEQYF. In DNA, the CDR3 is TGCAGCGTAGGGGACAGGGGGTACGAGCAGTACTTC. The chain uses TRBV29-1 and TRBJ2-7; TRBD1 matches at 11 bases. V dropped 6 bases and J dropped 4; count of bases not matched to a gene: 2. This CDR3 is 12 amino acids long. In germline, CDR1 is SQVTM, CDR2 ANQGSEA.